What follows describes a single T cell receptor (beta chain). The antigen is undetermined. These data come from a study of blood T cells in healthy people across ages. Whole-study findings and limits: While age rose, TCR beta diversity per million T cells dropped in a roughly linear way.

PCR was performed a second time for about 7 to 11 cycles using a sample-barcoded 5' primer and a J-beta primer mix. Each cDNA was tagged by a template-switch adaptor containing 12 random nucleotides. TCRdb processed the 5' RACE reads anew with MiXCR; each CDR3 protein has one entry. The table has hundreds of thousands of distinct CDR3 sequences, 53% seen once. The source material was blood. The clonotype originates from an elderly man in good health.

CDR3 amino acids: CATSDPALPRYAYF. The CDR3 DNA follows: TGTGCCACCAGTGATCCTGCTCTGCCCAGATACGCGTATTTT. The chain links TRBV24-1 to TRBJ2-3; D is uncertain. The germline V gene encodes CDR1 KGHDR and CDR2 SFDVKD. CDR3 length: 14 amino acids. Trimming took 3 bases from V and 14 from J, leaving 20 bases between them.